The entry below describes one TCR beta chain. The antigen is unknown. A junction boundary mismatches the germline segment, possibly from a read error. This CDR3 is also generated by other DNA sequences in the sample. This sample was taken from a study of PD-1 blockade in mismatch repair-deficient tumors. At the level of the study: Enrolled about 2012-2016, patients had progressing, pretreated mismatch repair-deficient cancers of about a dozen types. Study-wide points: Tumor-resident clones, often absent from pretreatment blood, expanded after pembrolizumab and then contracted.

This CDR3 is built from 16 residues. Per the germline V gene, CDR1 is MGHRA and CDR2 is YSYEKL. Clones were read by immunoSEQ multiplex PCR, and TCRdb kept only the in-frame ones, dropping some. The sample records fewer than 100,000 clones, around 85% being singletons. Mismatch repair deficiency was confirmed in all patients, by PCR or immunohistochemistry. Three pembrolizumab responders had their TCRs sequenced. The source material was peripheral blood, sampled 12 weeks after starting pembrolizumab. This clonotype was sampled from an adult with mismatch repair-deficient cancer. V usage is TRBV4-1 and J usage is TRBJ2-7; 10 bases match TRBD2. The CDR3 region has the DNA TGCGCCAGCAGCCAAGATCTGCTAGCGGGGGCGTACGAGCAATACTTC. Its protein product is CASSQDLLAGAYEQYF.